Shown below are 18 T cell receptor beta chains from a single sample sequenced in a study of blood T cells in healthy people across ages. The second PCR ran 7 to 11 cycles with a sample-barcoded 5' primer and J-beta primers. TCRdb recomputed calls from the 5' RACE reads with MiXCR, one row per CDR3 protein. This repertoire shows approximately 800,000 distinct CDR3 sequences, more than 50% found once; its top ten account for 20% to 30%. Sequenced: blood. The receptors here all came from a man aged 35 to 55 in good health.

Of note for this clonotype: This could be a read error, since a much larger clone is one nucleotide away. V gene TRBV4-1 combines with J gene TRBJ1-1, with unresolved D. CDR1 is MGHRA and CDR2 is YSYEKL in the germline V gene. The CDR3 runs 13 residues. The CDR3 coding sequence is TGCGCCAGCAGCCAAGATAGGGCGGCTGAAACTTTCTTT. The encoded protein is CASSQDRAAETFF.

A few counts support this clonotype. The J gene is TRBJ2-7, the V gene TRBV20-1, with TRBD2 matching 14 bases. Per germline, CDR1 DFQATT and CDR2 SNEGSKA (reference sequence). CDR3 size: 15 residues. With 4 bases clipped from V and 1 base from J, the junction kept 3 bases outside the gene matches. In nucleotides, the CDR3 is TGCAGTGCTACTGGACTAGCGGGAGGTTCCTACGAGCAGTACTTC. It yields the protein CSATGLAGGSYEQYF.

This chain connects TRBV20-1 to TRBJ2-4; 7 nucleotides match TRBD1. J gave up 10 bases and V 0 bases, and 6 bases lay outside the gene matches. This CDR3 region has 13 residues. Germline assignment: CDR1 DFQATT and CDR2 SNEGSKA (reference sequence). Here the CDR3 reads CSAREQGVVIQYF. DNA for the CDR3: TGCAGTGCTAGAGAGCAGGGGGTGGTTATTCAGTACTTC.

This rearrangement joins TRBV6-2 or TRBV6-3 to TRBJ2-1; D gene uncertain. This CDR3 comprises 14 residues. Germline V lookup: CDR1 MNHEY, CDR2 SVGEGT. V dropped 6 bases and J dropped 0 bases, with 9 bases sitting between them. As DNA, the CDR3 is TGTGCCAGCAGGGCAAGGAGCTCCTACAATGAGCAGTTCTTC. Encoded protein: CASRARSSYNEQFF.

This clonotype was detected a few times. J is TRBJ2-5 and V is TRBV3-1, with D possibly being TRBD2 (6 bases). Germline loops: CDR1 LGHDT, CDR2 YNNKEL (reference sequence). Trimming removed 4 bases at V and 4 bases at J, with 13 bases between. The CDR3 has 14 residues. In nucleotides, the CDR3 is TGTGCCAGCAGCCCACGACCGCGGGGAGAGACCCAGTACTTC. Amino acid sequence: CASSPRPRGETQYF.

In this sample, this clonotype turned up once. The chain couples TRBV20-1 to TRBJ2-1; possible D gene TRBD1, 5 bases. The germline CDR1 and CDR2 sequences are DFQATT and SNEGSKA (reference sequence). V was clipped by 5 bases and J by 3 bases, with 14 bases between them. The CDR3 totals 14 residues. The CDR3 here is CSAEDRRGYNEQFF. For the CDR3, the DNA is TGCAGTGCTGAAGACAGAAGGGGCTACAATGAGCAGTTCTTC.

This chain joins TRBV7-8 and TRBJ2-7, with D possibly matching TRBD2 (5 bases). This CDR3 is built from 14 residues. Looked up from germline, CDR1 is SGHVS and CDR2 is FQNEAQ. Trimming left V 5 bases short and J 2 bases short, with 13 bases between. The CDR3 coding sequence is TGTGCCAGCAGCGCGGAGGAACTCACCTACGAGCAGTACTTC. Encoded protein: CASSAEELTYEQYF.

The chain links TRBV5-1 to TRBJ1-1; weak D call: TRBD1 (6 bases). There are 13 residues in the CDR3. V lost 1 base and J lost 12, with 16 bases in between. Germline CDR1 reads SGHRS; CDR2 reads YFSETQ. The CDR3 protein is CASSLTPLDRTFF. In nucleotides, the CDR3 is TGCGCCAGCAGCTTGACCCCGCTGGACAGAACTTTCTTT.

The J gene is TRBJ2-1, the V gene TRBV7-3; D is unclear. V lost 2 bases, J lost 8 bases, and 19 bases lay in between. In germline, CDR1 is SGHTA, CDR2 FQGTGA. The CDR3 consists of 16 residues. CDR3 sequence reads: CASSLEPRPGIDEQFF. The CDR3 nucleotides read TGTGCCAGCAGCTTAGAGCCTAGACCGGGCATCGATGAGCAGTTCTTC.

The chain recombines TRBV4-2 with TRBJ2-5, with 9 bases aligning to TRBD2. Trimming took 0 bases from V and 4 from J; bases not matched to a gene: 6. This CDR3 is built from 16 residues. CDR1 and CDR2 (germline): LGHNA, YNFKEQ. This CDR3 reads CASSQDPRGGGETQYF. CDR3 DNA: TGTGCCAGCAGCCAAGATCCGCGGGGGGGTGGAGAGACCCAGTACTTC.

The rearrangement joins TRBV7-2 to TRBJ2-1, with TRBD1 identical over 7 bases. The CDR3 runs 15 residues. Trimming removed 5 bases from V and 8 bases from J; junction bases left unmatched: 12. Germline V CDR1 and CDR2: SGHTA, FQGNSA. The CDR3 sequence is CASSRFRGILDEQFF. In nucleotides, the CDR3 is TGTGCCAGCAGCCGATTCAGGGGGATTTTGGATGAGCAGTTCTTC. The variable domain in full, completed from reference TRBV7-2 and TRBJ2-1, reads GAGVSQSPSNKVTEKGKDVELRCDPISGHTALYWYRQSLGQGLEFLIYFQGNSAPDKSGLPSDRFSAERTGGSVSTLTIQRTQQEDSAVYLCASSRFRGILDEQFFGPGTRLTVL.

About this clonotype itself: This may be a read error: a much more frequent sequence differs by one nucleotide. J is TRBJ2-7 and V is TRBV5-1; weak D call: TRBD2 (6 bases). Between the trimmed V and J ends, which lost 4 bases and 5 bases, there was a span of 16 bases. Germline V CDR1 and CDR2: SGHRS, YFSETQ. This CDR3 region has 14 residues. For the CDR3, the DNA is TGCGCCAGCAGCGTGGAGGGCTCCGGGGACGAGCAGTACTTC. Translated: CASSVEGSGDEQYF.

This chain's CDR3 is CASSPLQRQETQYF. The CDR3 DNA is TGTGCCAGCAGCCCCTTACAAAGACAAGAGACCCAGTACTTC. This rearrangement joins TRBV11-3 to TRBJ2-5; D is unresolved. The CDR3 loop spans 14 amino acids. V was cut by 5 bases and J by 2 bases, with 12 bases left in between. In germline, CDR1 is SGHNT, CDR2 YENEEA.

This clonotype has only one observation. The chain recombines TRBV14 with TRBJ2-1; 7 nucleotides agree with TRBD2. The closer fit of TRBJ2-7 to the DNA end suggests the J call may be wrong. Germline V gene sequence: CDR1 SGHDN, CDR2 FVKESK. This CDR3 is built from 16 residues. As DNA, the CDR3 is TGTGCCAGCAGCCAAGATGGCGGGAGTGGTCTGAATGAGCAGTACTTC. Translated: CASSQDGGSGLNEQYF.

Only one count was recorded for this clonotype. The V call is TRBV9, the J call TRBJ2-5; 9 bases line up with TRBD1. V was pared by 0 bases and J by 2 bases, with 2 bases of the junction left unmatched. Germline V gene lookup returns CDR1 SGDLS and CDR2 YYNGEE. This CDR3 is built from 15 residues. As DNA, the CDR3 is TGTGCCAGCAGCGTAGTAGGGACAGGGCAAGAGACCCAGTACTTC. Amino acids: CASSVVGTGQETQYF. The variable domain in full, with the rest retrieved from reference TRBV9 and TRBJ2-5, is DSGVTQTPKHLITATGQRVTLRCSPRSGDLSVYWYQQSLDQGLQFLIQYYNGEERAKGNILERFSAQQFPDLHSELNLSSLELGDSALYFCASSVVGTGQETQYFGPGTRLLVL.

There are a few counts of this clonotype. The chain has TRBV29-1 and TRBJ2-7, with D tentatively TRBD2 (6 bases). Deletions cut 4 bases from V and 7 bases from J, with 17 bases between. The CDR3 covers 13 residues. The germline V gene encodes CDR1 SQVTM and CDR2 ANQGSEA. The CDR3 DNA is TGCAGCGTTGTGGGAGGACTCGTGGAAGAGCAGTACTTC. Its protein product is CSVVGGLVEEQYF.

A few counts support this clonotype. The CDR3 nucleotides are TGTGCCAGCAGTTTAGCACAGACAGGGGGGGGCACTGAAGCTTTCTTT. Encoded protein: CASSLAQTGGGTEAFF. The genes are TRBV12-3 or TRBV12-4 and TRBJ1-1, with 9 bases matching TRBD1. The CDR3 has 16 residues. With 0 bases clipped from V and 4 bases from J, the junction kept 6 bases outside the gene matches.

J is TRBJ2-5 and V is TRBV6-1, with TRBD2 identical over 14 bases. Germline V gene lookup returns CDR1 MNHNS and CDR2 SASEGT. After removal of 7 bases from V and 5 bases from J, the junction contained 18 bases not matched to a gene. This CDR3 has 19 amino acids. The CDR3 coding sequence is TGTGCCAGCATGAAACCACCCGGGACTAGCGGGGGCAAAGGGGAGACCCAGTACTTC. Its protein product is CASMKPPGTSGGKGETQYF.